The 27 T cell receptor beta chains below were found in one sample sequenced in a study of cytomegalovirus exposure and HLA in healthy donors. Researchers ran the PCR with 60 Vbeta and 13 Jbeta primers. TCRdb's table, derived via immunoSEQ multiplex PCR, lists solely in-frame clones and lacks some. The data show about 100,000 clones, roughly four fifths seen once. Sequenced: PBMCs. Source of these receptors: a man aged 35 to 55 in good health and CMV-seronegative.

This clone has more than one count but fewer than ten. This chain uses TRBV28 with TRBJ1-1, with D perhaps matching TRBD1 (6 bases). Germline values: CDR1 MDHEN, CDR2 SYDVKM. The CDR3 length is 16 residues. The germline V and J ends were trimmed by 2 bases and 4 bases, with 17 bases remaining between them. CDR3 in DNA: TGTGCCAGCAGTTTAAGCAGGGGCTCGGGGAGCACTGAAGCTTTCTTT. It encodes CASSLSRGSGSTEAFF.

The chain carries TRBV5-1 and TRBJ1-3, with a tentative D call TRBD1 (6 bases). This CDR3 contains 16 residues. V lost 0 bases to trimming and J lost 0 bases, with 10 bases between them. Germline V gives CDR1 SGHRS, CDR2 YFSETQ. CDR3 DNA sequence: TGCGCCAGCAGCTTGGCCCCACAGGGCTCTGGAAACACCATATATTTT. Its translation is CASSLAPQGSGNTIYF.

This sequence joins TRBV7-2 and TRBJ2-3; TRBD2 aligns across 7 bases. Trimming cost V 0 bases and J 0 bases; bases outside gene matches: 6. CDR3 length: 17 amino acids. In germline, CDR1 is SGHTA, CDR2 FQGNSA. Here the CDR3 reads CASSLAVRRGSTDTQYF. Written as DNA, the CDR3 is TGTGCCAGCAGCTTAGCCGTGCGGCGGGGGAGCACAGATACGCAGTATTTT.

This clone showed up just once. The V and J genes are TRBV2 and TRBJ2-5; 8 nucleotides align to TRBD1. Germline loops: CDR1 SNHLY, CDR2 FYNNEI. CDR3 length: 15 amino acids. J was trimmed by 3 bases and V by 4 bases; bases with no gene match: 7. DNA for the CDR3: TGTGCCAGCAGTGCACAGGGACAGGTTGAAGAGACCCAGTACTTC. This codes for CASSAQGQVEETQYF. The complete variable domain, with remaining parts taken from reference TRBV2 and TRBJ2-5, reads EPEVTQTPSHQVTQMGQEVILRCVPISNHLYFYWYRQILGQKVEFLVSFYNNEISEKSEIFDDQFSVERPDGSNFTLKIRSTKLEDSAMYFCASSAQGQVEETQYFGPGTRLLVL.

This rearrangement joins TRBV25-1 to TRBJ2-5; TRBD1 matches 7 bases. Germline V lookup: CDR1 MGHDK, CDR2 SYGVNS. The CDR3 length is 15 residues. J lost 1 base, V lost 5 bases, and 7 bases had no gene match. In DNA form, the CDR3 reads TGTGCCAGCAGTTTAGGTTGGGACAGCCAAGAGACCCAGTACTTC. It codes for CASSLGWDSQETQYF.

This clone has more than one count but fewer than ten. The chain recombines TRBV30 with TRBJ1-1, with D unclear. The CDR3 is made up of 12 amino acids. Germline CDR1 is GTSNPN and CDR2 is SVGIG (reference sequence). V was pared by 1 base and J by 3 bases, with 6 bases between. CDR3 in DNA: TGTGCCTGGAGTGCTTCGTACACTGAAGCTTTCTTT. Residues: CAWSASYTEAFF.

The J gene is TRBJ1-6, the V gene TRBV5-6; 11 bases are shared with TRBD1. The CDR3 has 16 residues. From germline, CDR1 is SGHDT and CDR2 YYEEEE. V was pared by 1 base and J by 7 bases, with 4 bases of the junction left unmatched. The CDR3: CASSLSGTGGNSPLHF. The CDR3 nucleotides are TGTGCCAGCAGCTTGTCCGGGACAGGGGGAAATTCACCCCTCCACTTT. The variable domain in full, with the rest retrieved from reference TRBV5-6 and TRBJ1-6, is DAGVTQSPTHLIKTRGQQVTLRCSPKSGHDTVSWYQQALGQGPQFIFQYYEEEERQRGNFPDRFSGHQFPNYSSELNVNALLLGDSALYLCASSLSGTGGNSPLHFGNGTRLTVT.

CDR3 coding DNA: TGTGCCATCAGTGAATGGAGGGATGAAGAGACCCAGTACTTC. Its translation: CAISEWRDEETQYF. The chain recombines TRBV10-3 with TRBJ2-5; possibly TRBD2 for D (6 bases). The CDR3 runs to 14 residues. Between the trimmed V and J ends, which lost 3 bases and 3 bases, there was a span of 11 bases. Germline loops: CDR1 ENHRY, CDR2 SYGVKD.

In this sample, this clone turned up once. This CDR3 is CASSLASGVGNTIYF. DNA for the CDR3: TGTGCCAGCAGCTTAGCCTCAGGGGTCGGAAACACCATATATTTT. The gene calls are TRBV11-2 and TRBJ1-3; a weak D match, TRBD1 (6 bases). This CDR3 has 15 residues. Per the germline V gene, CDR1 is SGHAT and CDR2 is FQNNGV. V was clipped by 1 base and J by 4 bases, with 11 bases between them.

This clone turned up a few times. The chain carries TRBV5-4 and TRBJ2-1; 12 bases are shared with TRBD2. Germline trimming cut 7 bases from V and 6 bases from J; bases unmatched to any gene: 8. CDR1 is SGHNT, CDR2 YYREEE, per germline (reference sequence). This CDR3 comprises 15 residues. The DNA for the CDR3 is TGTGCCAGCTTTACACTAGCGGGGGGCCTCAATGAGCAGTTCTTC. Translated, it gives CASFTLAGGLNEQFF.

This clone was detected once. The chain recombines TRBV2 with TRBJ1-6; no reliable D call. Germline V gives CDR1 SNHLY, CDR2 FYNNEI. V was trimmed by 4 bases and J by 0 bases, leaving 10 bases between them. CDR3 length equals 16 residues. The CDR3 reads CASSGRGSSYNSPLHF. CDR3 in DNA: TGTGCCAGCAGTGGCCGGGGAAGCTCCTATAATTCACCCCTCCACTTT. The full variable domain, with the rest looked up from reference TRBV2 and TRBJ1-6, is EPEVTQTPSHQVTQMGQEVILRCVPISNHLYFYWYRQILGQKVEFLVSFYNNEISEKSEIFDDQFSVERPDGSNFTLKIRSTKLEDSAMYFCASSGRGSSYNSPLHFGNGTRLTVT.

The J gene is TRBJ1-1, the V gene TRBV5-8; TRBD1 is a possible D gene (5 bases). Germline V gives CDR1 SGHTS, CDR2 YDEGEE. Trimming removed 3 bases from V and 3 bases from J, with 15 bases in between. This CDR3 is 15 amino acids long. CDR3 in amino acids: CASSSAAEGHTEAFF. Here the CDR3 DNA reads TGTGCCAGCAGCTCGGCCGCGGAGGGACACACTGAAGCTTTCTTT.

The chain has TRBV19 and TRBJ1-6, with 8 bases fitting TRBD1. J lost 6 bases, V lost 7 bases, and 17 bases had no gene match. Per germline, CDR1 LNHDA and CDR2 SQIVND (reference sequence). The CDR3 sequence is 18 residues long. In nucleotides, the CDR3 is TGTGCCAGTACCCCGAGGGGCAGGGGGCCGTTAAGTAATTCACCCCTCCACTTT. This encodes CASTPRGRGPLSNSPLHF.

In this sample, this clone turned up a few times. As DNA, the CDR3 is TGTGCCAGCAGCTTAGGGAGCGGGGGATTGCTCTACGAGCAGTACTTC. Amino acids: CASSLGSGGLLYEQYF. V and J are TRBV7-2 and TRBJ2-7; 8 positions match TRBD2. J was trimmed by 3 bases and V by 1 base; bases with no gene match: 8. This CDR3 spans 16 amino acids. Per germline, CDR1 SGHTA and CDR2 FQGNSA.

This chain links TRBV27 with TRBJ2-5, with TRBD1 as a possible D gene (6 bases). The CDR3 extends over 15 amino acids. Germline V gene sequence: CDR1 MNHEY, CDR2 SMNVEV (reference sequence). V lost 0 bases to trimming and J lost 3 bases, with 11 bases between them. In DNA form, the CDR3 reads TGTGCCAGCAGTTTATCTTGGACAGTTAAAGAGACCCAGTACTTC. It encodes CASSLSWTVKETQYF.

This chain uses TRBV15 with TRBJ2-1; 8 positions match TRBD2. V lost 1 base and J lost 0; bases outside the gene matches: 5. CDR1 and CDR2 from the germline V gene are LNHNV and YYDKDF (reference sequence). This CDR3 has 17 amino acids. Here the CDR3 reads CATSRVGGTSSYNEQFF. For the CDR3, the DNA is TGTGCCACCAGCAGAGTTGGAGGGACTAGCTCCTACAATGAGCAGTTCTTC.

CDR3 residues: CASRGVGTGGPIRGYTF. CDR3 coding DNA: TGTGCCAGCAGGGGGGTCGGGACAGGAGGACCTATTCGGGGCTACACCTTC. The chain carries TRBV2 and TRBJ1-2; 8 nucleotides agree with TRBD1. Germline CDR1 SNHLY, CDR2 FYNNEI. J gave up 8 bases and V 6 bases, and 20 bases lay outside the gene matches. The CDR3 has 17 amino acids.

V usage is TRBV27 and J usage is TRBJ1-2; D is perhaps TRBD1 (5 bases). Between the trimmed V and J ends, which lost 7 bases and 4 bases, there was a span of 16 bases. From germline, CDR1 is MNHEY and CDR2 SMNVEV (reference sequence). The CDR3 consists of 14 residues. CDR3: CASTAVGGSYGYTF. CDR3 DNA: TGTGCCAGCACTGCCGTGGGGGGTAGCTATGGCTACACCTTC.

The chain couples TRBV5-1 to TRBJ2-1; a weak D match, TRBD2 (7 bases). CDR1 and CDR2 (germline): SGHRS, YFSETQ. V lost 1 base, J lost 8 bases, and 16 bases lay in between. This CDR3 has 15 amino acids. The CDR3 is CASSLKRGGSYEQFF. CDR3 nucleotide sequence: TGCGCCAGCAGCTTGAAAAGGGGGGGATCATATGAGCAGTTCTTC.

The rearrangement links TRBV7-9 to TRBJ2-7; TRBD2 matches at 7 bases. Germline assignment: CDR1 SEHNR and CDR2 FQNEAQ (reference sequence). The length of the CDR3 is 15 residues. The V segment lost 1 base and the J segment 5 bases; nucleotides outside the gene matches: 8. For the CDR3, the DNA is TGTGCCAGCAGCTTAGGTCTAGCGGCGACCCACGAGCAGTACTTC. It specifies CASSLGLAATHEQYF.

V is TRBV6-5 and J is TRBJ2-2; 7 nucleotides match TRBD2. This CDR3 spans 16 amino acids. The junction had 13 bases not matched to a gene; V was cut back by 4 bases and J by 8 bases. The germline V gene encodes CDR1 MNHEY and CDR2 SVGAGI. This CDR3 reads CASSSGGGTLVGELFF. The CDR3 nucleotides read TGTGCCAGCAGTTCTGGGGGGGGGACGCTGGTGGGGGAGCTGTTTTTT.

The rearrangement uses TRBV5-6 and TRBJ2-3; no definite D call. CDR3 length: 11 residues. CDR1 SGHDT and CDR2 YYEEEE come from the germline V gene. Trimming stripped 0 bases from V and 8 bases from J, with 4 bases between. Here the CDR3 reads CASSLARTQYF. The CDR3 DNA reads TGTGCCAGCAGCTTGGCGCGTACGCAGTATTTT. The whole variable domain, filled in from reference TRBV5-6 and TRBJ2-3, reads DAGVTQSPTHLIKTRGQQVTLRCSPKSGHDTVSWYQQALGQGPQFIFQYYEEEERQRGNFPDRFSGHQFPNYSSELNVNALLLGDSALYLCASSLARTQYFGPGTRLTVL.

The J gene is TRBJ1-5, the V gene TRBV11-2; no definite D call. This CDR3 region has 15 residues. The V gene lost 5 bases and the J gene lost 2 bases, with 13 bases spanning the gap. Germline CDR1 and CDR2: SGHAT and FQNNGV. The chain's CDR3 is CASSRGGKGNQPQHF. In DNA, the CDR3 is TGTGCCAGCAGCCGCGGAGGAAAGGGCAATCAGCCCCAGCATTTT.

For this clone: The same CDR3 can be traced to other DNA sequences in this sample. V gene TRBV1 combines with J gene TRBJ1-6. TRBV1 is termed a pseudogene. The CDR3 spans 16 residues. The chain's CDR3 is CTSSQDCGRKNSPLHF. The CDR3 DNA reads as TGCACCAGCAGCCAAGATTGCGGCAGAAAAAATTCCCCCCTCCACTTT.

V is TRBV2 and J is TRBJ1-6; unclear D gene. Germline V lookup: CDR1 SNHLY, CDR2 FYNNEI. Between the trimmed V and J ends, which lost 6 bases and 8 bases, there was a span of 8 bases. The CDR3 consists of 12 residues. The CDR3 spells CASRRGDSPLHF. The CDR3 coding sequence is TGTGCCAGCAGACGGGGAGATTCACCCCTCCACTTT.

This rearrangement joins TRBV5-8 to TRBJ2-7; 12 bases map to TRBD1. The CDR3 has 17 amino acids. Trimming cost V 3 bases and J 4 bases; bases outside gene matches: 11. CDR1 SGHTS and CDR2 YDEGEE come from the germline V gene. As DNA, the CDR3 is TGTGCCAGCAGCTCTCTACCGGGACAGGGGGCGTTGTACGAGCAGTACTTC. Its translation: CASSSLPGQGALYEQYF.

This rearrangement joins TRBV7-8 to TRBJ1-1; D uncertain. The CDR3 runs 13 residues. Trimming stripped 1 base from V and 4 bases from J, with 7 bases between. Per germline, CDR1 SGHVS and CDR2 FQNEAQ. CDR3 in DNA: TGTGCCAGCAGCTTAGGTCCCAGCACTGAAGCTTTCTTT. Encoded protein: CASSLGPSTEAFF.